Listed here are 11 T cell receptor beta chains from one sample, sequenced in a study of long-term antiretroviral therapy in people with HIV. Assay version v3.0 of immunoSEQ was used, and it was run at survey level. Clones were read by immunoSEQ multiplex PCR, and TCRdb kept only the in-frame ones, dropping some. The sample carries some 28,000 clones, approximately 95% recorded once. The source material was unsorted PBMCs, sampled 5.3 years after starting antiretroviral therapy. The receptors originated from a man aged 50-59 years with HIV.

The V call is TRBV10-2, the J call TRBJ1-2, with D hard to call. V was clipped by 0 bases and J by 8 bases, with 10 bases between them. The CDR3 is 13 amino acids. Germline-derived CDR1 and CDR2 are WSHSY and SAAADI. The CDR3 nucleotides read TGCGCCAGCAGTGAGTCGACCAAGTCCGGCTACACCTTC. This sequence encodes CASSESTKSGYTF.

The count of this clone is one. V usage is TRBV10-2 and J usage is TRBJ2-7, with D perhaps given as TRBD1 or TRBD2 (6 bases each). Germline V lookup: CDR1 WSHSY, CDR2 SAAADI. Trimming removed 7 bases at V and 3 bases at J, with 10 bases between. The CDR3 contains 12 residues. The CDR3 sequence is CASTGGGYEQYF. The DNA of the CDR3 is TGCGCCAGCACTGGAGGGGGCTACGAGCAGTACTTC.

This clone occurred once. The chain employs TRBV18 and TRBJ1-1; 9 nucleotides line up with TRBD1. CDR3 length: 15 amino acids. Germline V CDR1 and CDR2: KGHSH, LQKENI. V trimming: 4 bases; J trimming: 1 base; junction bases outside the gene matches: 4. This CDR3 reads CASSLGTGWNTEAFF. DNA of the CDR3: TGTGCCAGCTCACTAGGGACAGGGTGGAACACTGAAGCTTTCTTT.

The chain's CDR3 is CASSPRGGPPDTQYF. The DNA of the CDR3 is TGTGCCAGCAGCCCAAGGGGGGGCCCGCCAGATACGCAGTATTTT. V and J are TRBV27 and TRBJ2-3; TRBD2 is a possible D gene (7 bases). This CDR3 contains 15 residues. CDR1 and CDR2 (germline): MNHEY, SMNVEV (reference sequence). V lost 6 bases to trimming and J lost 4 bases, with 17 bases between them.

This chain joins TRBV5-1 and TRBJ2-1, with TRBD2 matching over 7 bases. Unmatched junction bases numbered 8, after V lost 0 bases and J lost 8 bases. Germline V CDR1 and CDR2: SGHRS, YFSETQ. This CDR3 is 15 amino acids long. The CDR3 sequence is CASSLGWGGTHEQFF. The CDR3 nucleotides read TGCGCCAGCAGCTTGGGATGGGGGGGGACCCATGAGCAGTTCTTC.

The genes are TRBV27 and TRBJ1-2; 8 bases fit TRBD1. CDR3 length: 14 amino acids. The germline CDR1 and CDR2 sequences are MNHEY and SMNVEV (reference sequence). V lost 8 bases, J lost 6 bases, and 11 bases stayed unmatched. The chain's CDR3 is CASRRQGRIDGYTF. For the CDR3, the DNA is TGTGCCAGCCGTAGACAGGGGAGGATCGATGGCTACACCTTC.

This chain connects TRBV9 to TRBJ1-2, with D unresolved. V was clipped by 1 base and J by 0 bases, with 22 bases between them. Germline V lookup: CDR1 SGDLS, CDR2 YYNGEE. The CDR3 covers 19 residues. The CDR3 sequence: CASSVYPGSTGLTNYGYTF. In nucleotides, the CDR3 is TGTGCCAGCAGCGTATACCCCGGATCAACCGGCCTAACTAACTATGGCTACACCTTC.

The rearrangement uses TRBV18 and TRBJ1-1; TRBD1 is a possible D gene (6 bases). Germline V gene lookup returns CDR1 KGHSH and CDR2 LQKENI. The CDR3 is 15 residues long. Trimming took off 2 bases at V and 1 base at J, with 11 bases between the two ends. CDR3: CASSPEAGANTEAFF. CDR3 in DNA: TGTGCCAGCTCACCAGAAGCAGGGGCGAACACTGAAGCTTTCTTT.

V gene TRBV7-6 combines with J gene TRBJ2-7; no clear D gene. The V end was cut by 5 bases, the J end by 2 bases, with 10 bases between. The CDR3 is 13 residues long. Germline-derived CDR1 and CDR2 are SGHVS and FNYEAQ. In DNA, the CDR3 is TGTGCCAGCAGCGCTGGAGCGCCCTACGAGCAGTACTTC. Residues: CASSAGAPYEQYF.

V and J are TRBV7-2 and TRBJ1-1; D gene unclear. Looked up from germline, CDR1 is SGHTA and CDR2 is FQGNSA. Trimming stripped 7 bases from V and 1 base from J, with 4 bases between. The CDR3 length is 11 residues. The CDR3: CASIRNTEAFF. In DNA form, the CDR3 reads TGTGCCAGCATCCGGAACACTGAAGCTTTCTTT. Based on the CDR3 plus reference TRBV7-2 and TRBJ1-1, the full variable domain is GAGVSQSPSNKVTEKGKDVELRCDPISGHTALYWYRQSLGQGLEFLIYFQGNSAPDKSGLPSDRFSAERTGGSVSTLTIQRTQQEDSAVYLCASIRNTEAFFGQGTRLTVV.

The V and J genes are TRBV10-2 and TRBJ1-2; TRBD1 might be the D (5 bases). Trimming removed 3 bases at V and 2 bases at J, with 10 bases between. Germline V gene data show CDR1 as WSHSY and CDR2 as SAAADI. The CDR3 length is 14 residues. CDR3 DNA: TGCGCCAGCAGTGACCTGACAGTAAACTATGGCTACACCTTC. Protein product: CASSDLTVNYGYTF.